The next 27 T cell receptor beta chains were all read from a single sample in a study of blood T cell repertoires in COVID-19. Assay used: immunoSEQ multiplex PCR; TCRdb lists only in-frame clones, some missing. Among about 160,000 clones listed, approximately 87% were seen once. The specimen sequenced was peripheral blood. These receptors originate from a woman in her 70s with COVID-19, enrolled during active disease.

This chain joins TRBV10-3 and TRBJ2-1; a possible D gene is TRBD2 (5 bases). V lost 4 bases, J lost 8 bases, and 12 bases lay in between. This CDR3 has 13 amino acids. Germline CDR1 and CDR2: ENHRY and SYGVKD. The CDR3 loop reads CAISVAGGYEQFF. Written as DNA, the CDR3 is TGTGCCATCAGTGTGGCGGGCGGCTATGAGCAGTTCTTC.

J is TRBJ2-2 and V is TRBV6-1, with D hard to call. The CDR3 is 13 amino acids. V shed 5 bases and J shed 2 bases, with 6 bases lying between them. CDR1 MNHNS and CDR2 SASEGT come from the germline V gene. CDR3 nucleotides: TGTGCCAGCAGTCACAAAAACACCGGGGAGCTGTTTTTT. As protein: CASSHKNTGELFF.

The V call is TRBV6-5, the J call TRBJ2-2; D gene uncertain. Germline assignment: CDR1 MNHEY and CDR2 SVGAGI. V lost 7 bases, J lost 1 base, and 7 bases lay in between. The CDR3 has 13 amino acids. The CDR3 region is CASTNGNTGELFF. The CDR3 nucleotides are TGTGCCAGCACTAACGGGAACACCGGGGAGCTGTTTTTT.

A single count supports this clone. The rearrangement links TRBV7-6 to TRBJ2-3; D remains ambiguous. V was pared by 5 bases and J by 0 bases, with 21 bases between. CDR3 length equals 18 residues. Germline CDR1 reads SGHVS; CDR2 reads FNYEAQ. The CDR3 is CASSARHPVPTSTDTQYF. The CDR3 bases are TGTGCCAGCAGCGCCAGACACCCGGTCCCGACAAGCACAGATACGCAGTATTTT.

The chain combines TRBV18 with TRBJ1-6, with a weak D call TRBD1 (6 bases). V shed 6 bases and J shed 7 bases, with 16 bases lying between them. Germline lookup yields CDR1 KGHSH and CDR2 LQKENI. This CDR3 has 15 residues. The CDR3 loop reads CASSQVDRLNSPLHF. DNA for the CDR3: TGTGCCAGCTCCCAGGTCGACAGGCTCAATTCACCCCTCCACTTT.

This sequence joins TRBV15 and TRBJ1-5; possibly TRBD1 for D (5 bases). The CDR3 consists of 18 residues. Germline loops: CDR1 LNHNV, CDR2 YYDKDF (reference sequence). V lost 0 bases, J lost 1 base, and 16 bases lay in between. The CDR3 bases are TGTGCCACCAGCAGAGATCGCGGGGGAGGATCCAGCAATCAGCCCCAGCATTTT. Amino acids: CATSRDRGGGSSNQPQHF. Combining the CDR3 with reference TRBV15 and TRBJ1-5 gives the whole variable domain DAMVIQNPRYQVTQFGKPVTLSCSQTLNHNVMYWYQQKSSQAPKLLFHYYDKDFNNEADTPDNFQSRRPNTSFCFLDIRSPGLGDTAMYLCATSRDRGGGSSNQPQHFGDGTRLSIL.

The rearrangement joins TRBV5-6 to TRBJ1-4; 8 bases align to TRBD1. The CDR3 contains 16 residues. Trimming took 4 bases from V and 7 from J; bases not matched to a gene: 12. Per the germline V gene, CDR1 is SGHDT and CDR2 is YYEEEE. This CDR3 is CASSERGQGWGEKLFF. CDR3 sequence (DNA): TGTGCCAGCAGCGAGCGAGGACAGGGTTGGGGTGAAAAACTGTTTTTT.

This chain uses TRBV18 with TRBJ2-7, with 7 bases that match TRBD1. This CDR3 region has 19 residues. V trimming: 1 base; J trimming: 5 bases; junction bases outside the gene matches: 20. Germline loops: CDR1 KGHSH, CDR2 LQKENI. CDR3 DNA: TGTGCCAGCTCACCACGCCCCCCCCAGTACAGGGGTGGGAAGGACGAGCAGTACTTC. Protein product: CASSPRPPQYRGGKDEQYF.

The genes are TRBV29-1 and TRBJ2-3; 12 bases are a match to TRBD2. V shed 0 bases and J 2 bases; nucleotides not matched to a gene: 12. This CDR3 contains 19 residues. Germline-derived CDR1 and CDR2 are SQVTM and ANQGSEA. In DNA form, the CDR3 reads TGCAGCGTTGAAGACCCACTAGCGGGGGGACGAGACTTCACAGATACGCAGTATTTT. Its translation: CSVEDPLAGGRDFTDTQYF.

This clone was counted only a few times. The CDR3 sequence is CASSPEVEGYTEAFF. The CDR3 DNA reads as TGTGCCAGCAGCCCTGAAGTTGAGGGTTACACTGAAGCTTTCTTT. The chain recombines TRBV9 with TRBJ1-1; unclear D gene. The CDR3 has 15 residues. Germline CDR1 is SGDLS and CDR2 is YYNGEE. Trimming removed 4 bases from V and 3 bases from J, with 16 bases in between.

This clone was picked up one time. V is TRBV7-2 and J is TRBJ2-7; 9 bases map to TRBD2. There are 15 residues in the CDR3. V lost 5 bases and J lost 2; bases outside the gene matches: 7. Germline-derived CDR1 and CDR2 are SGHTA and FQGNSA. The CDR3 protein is CASSPTGTSPYEQYF. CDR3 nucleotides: TGTGCCAGCAGCCCTACCGGGACTAGCCCCTACGAGCAGTACTTC.

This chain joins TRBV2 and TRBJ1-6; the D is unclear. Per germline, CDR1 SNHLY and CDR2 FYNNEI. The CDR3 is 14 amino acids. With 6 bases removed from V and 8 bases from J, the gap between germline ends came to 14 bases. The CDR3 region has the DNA TGTGCCAGCAGATGGGAGGTAGTAGATTCACCCCTCCACTTT. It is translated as CASRWEVVDSPLHF.

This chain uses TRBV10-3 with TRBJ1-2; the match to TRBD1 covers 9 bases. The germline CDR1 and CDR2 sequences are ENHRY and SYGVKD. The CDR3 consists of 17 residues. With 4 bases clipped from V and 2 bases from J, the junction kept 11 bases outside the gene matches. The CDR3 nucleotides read TGTGCCATCAGTGCTCTTGCCTCGACAGGGGGAAACTATGGCTACACCTTC. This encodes CAISALASTGGNYGYTF.

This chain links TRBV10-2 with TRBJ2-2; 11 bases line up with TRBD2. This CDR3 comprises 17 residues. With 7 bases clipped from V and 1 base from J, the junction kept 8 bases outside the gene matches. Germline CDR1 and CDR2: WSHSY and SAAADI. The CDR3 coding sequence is TGCGCCAGCATCCCCGGACTAGCGGGTCGGAACACCGGGGAGCTGTTTTTT. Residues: CASIPGLAGRNTGELFF.

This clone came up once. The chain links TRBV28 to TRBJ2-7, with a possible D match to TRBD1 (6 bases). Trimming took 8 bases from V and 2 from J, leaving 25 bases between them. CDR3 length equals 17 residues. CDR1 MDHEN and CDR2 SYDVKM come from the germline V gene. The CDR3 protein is CASSPGAGVIVTYEQYF. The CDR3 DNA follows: TGTGCCAGCTCACCAGGGGCAGGGGTAATTGTGACCTACGAGCAGTACTTC. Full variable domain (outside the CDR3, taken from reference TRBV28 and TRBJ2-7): DVKVTQSSRYLVKRTGEKVFLECVQDMDHENMFWYRQDPGLGLRLIYFSYDVKMKEKGDIPEGYSVSREKKERFSLILESASTNQTSMYLCASSPGAGVIVTYEQYFGPGTRLTVT.

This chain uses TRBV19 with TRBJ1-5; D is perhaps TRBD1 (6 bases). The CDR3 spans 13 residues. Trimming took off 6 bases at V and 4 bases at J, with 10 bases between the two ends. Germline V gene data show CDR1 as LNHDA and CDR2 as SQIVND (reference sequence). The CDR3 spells CASSDTGNQPQHF. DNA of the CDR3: TGTGCCAGTAGCGACACAGGGAATCAGCCCCAGCATTTT.

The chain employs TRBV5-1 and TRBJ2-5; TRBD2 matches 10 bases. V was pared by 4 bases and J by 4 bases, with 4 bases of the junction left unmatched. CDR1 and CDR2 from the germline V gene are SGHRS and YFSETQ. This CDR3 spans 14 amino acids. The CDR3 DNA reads TGCGCCAGCAGCAGGGGACTAGCGCTAGAGACCCAGTACTTC. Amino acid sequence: CASSRGLALETQYF.

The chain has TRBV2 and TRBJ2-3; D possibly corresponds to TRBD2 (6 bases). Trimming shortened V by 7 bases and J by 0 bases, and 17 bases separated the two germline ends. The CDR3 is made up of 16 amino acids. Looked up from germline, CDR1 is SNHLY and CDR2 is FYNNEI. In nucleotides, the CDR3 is TGTGCCAGCATCGGGAGTAGGGGATCTAGCACAGATACGCAGTATTTT. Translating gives CASIGSRGSSTDTQYF.

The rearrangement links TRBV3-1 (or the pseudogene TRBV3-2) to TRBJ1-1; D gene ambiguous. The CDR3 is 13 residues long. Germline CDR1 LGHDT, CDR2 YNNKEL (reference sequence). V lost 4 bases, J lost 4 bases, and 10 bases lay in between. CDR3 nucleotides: TGTGCCAGCAGCCTGGGCGGAGGCACTGAAGCTTTCTTT. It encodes CASSLGGGTEAFF.

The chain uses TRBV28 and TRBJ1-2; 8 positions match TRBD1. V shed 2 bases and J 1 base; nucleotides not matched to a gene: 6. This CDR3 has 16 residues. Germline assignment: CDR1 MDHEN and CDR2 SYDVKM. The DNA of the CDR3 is TGTGCCAGCAGTTTAAACCGACAGGGGTTTAACTATGGCTACACCTTC. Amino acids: CASSLNRQGFNYGYTF.

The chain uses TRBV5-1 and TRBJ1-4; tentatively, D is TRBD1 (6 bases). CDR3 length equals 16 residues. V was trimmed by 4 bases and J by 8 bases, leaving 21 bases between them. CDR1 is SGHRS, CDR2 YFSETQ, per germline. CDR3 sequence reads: CASSPRPGGAREKLFF. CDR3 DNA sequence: TGCGCCAGCAGCCCCAGGCCTGGGGGGGCTAGGGAAAAACTGTTTTTT.

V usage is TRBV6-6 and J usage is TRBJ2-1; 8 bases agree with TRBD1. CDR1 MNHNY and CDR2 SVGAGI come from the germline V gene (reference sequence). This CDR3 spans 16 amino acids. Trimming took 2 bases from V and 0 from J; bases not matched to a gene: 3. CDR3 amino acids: CASSYRTGSSYNEQFF. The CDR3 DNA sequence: TGTGCCAGCAGTTACCGGACAGGGAGCTCCTACAATGAGCAGTTCTTC.

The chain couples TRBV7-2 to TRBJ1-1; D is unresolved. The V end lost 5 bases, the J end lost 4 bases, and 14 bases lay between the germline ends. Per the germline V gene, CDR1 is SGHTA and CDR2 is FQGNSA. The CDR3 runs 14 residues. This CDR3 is CASSLQPSSTEAFF. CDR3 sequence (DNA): TGTGCCAGCAGCCTTCAGCCTAGTAGCACTGAAGCTTTCTTT.

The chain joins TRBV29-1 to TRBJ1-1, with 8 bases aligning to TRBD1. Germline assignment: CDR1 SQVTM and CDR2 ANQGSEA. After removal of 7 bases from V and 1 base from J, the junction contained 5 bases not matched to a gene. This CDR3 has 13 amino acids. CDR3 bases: TGCAGCGCTGGGGACAGGTCGAACACTGAAGCTTTCTTT. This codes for CSAGDRSNTEAFF.

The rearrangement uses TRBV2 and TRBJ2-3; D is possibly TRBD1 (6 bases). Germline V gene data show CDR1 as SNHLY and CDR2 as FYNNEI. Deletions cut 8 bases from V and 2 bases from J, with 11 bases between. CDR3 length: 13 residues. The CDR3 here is CASRGHFTDTQYF. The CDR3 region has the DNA TGTGCCAGCCGGGGACACTTCACAGATACGCAGTATTTT.

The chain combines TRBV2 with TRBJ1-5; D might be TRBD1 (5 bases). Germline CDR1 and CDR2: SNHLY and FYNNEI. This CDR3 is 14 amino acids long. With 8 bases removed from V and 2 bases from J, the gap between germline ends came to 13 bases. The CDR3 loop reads CASAGGEGNQPQHF. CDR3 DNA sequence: TGTGCCAGCGCTGGGGGGGAGGGCAATCAGCCCCAGCATTTT.

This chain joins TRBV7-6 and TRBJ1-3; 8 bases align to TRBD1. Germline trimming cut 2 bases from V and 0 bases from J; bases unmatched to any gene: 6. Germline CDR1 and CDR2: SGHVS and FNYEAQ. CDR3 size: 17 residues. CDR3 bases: TGTGCCAGCAGCTTAAGTTGGGGACAGGCCTCTGGAAACACCATATATTTT. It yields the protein CASSLSWGQASGNTIYF.